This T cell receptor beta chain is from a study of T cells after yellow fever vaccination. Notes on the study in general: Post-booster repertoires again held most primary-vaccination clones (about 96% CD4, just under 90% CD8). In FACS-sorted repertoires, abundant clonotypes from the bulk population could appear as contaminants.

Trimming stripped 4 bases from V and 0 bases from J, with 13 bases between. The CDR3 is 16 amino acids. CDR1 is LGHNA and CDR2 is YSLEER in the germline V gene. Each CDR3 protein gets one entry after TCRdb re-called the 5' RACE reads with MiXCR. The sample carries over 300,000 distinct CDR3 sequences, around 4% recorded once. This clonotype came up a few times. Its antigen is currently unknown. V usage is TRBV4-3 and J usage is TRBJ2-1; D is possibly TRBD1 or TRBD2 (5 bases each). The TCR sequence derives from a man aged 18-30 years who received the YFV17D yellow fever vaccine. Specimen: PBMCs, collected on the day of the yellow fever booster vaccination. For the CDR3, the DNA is TGCGCCAGCAGCCGGGACGGGATCCGCTCCTACAATGAGCAGTTCTTC. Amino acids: CASSRDGIRSYNEQFF.